This T cell receptor (beta chain) was documented in a study of cytomegalovirus exposure and HLA in healthy donors. It was with 60 Vbeta and 13 Jbeta primers that the PCR ran. Profiling relied on immunoSEQ multiplex PCR, and the TCRdb table lists in-frame clones only, not all of them. The sample table sets out some 89,000 clones. Overall study findings and caveats: At a 0.05 false discovery rate, a later analysis found over 15,000 TCR beta sequences to be associated with HLA alleles. Follow-up analysis found HLA locus-dependent TCR association rates, highest for DRB1 and lowest for HLA-C.

With regard to this clone: The antigen remains unidentified.

The CDR3 sequence is 10 residues long. V was cut by 10 bases and J by 13 bases, with 14 bases left in between. Germline V gives CDR1 MNHEY, CDR2 SVGAGI. This sequence was found in a woman in her 30s in good health and CMV-seronegative. V usage is TRBV6-5 and J usage is TRBJ2-4, with D possibly being TRBD1 (6 bases). The source material was PBMCs. CDR3 nucleotide sequence: TGTGCCACGGGCCGGACAGAACAGTACTTC. Its translation: CATGRTEQYF.